The present T cell receptor beta chain was sequenced within a study of T-cell reconstitution after alpha-beta-depleted transplantation in children. In germline, CDR1 is DFQATT, CDR2 SNEGSKA (reference sequence). The CDR3 is made up of 13 amino acids. The J segment lost 5 bases and the V segment lost 5 bases, leaving 2 bases of the junction unmatched. The table lists this clonotype with many counts. Unique molecular identifiers were built into the TCRbeta library. From the PCR reads, TCRdb called clonotypes with MiXCR, one entry per CDR3 protein. There are 200,000 to 250,000 distinct CDR3 sequences in the sample; 12% occur only once, and roughly 2.6% lies in the top ten.

The origin of this receptor is a human donor who donated a stem cell graft to a child with acute lymphoblastic leukemia. Sequencing used PBMCs from the stem cell graft donor, obtained from the stem cell graft. This chain links TRBV20-1 with TRBJ2-3; 12 bases are a match to TRBD2. CDR3 sequence (DNA): TGCAGTGCTGGGGGACTAGCGGGAGATACGCAGTATTTT. This translates into CSAGGLAGDTQYF.